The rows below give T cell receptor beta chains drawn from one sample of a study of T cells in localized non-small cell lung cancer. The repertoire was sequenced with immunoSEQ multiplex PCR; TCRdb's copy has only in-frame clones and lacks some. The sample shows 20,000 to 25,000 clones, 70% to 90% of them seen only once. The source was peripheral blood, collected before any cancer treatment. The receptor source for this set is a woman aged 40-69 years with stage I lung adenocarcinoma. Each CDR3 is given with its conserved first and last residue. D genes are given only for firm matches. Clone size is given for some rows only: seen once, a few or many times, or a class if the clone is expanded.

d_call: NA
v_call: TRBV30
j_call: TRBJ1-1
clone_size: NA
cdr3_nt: TGTGCCGGCCAGGGTCTTGCTTTCTTT
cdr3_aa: CAGQGLAFF

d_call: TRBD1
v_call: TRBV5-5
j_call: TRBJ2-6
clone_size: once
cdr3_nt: TGTGCCAGCAGCCGGGGACAGGGGGCGTTTGGGGCCAACGTCCTGACTTTC
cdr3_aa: CASSRGQGAFGANVLTF

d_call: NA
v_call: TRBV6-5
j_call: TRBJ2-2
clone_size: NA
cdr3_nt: TGTGCCAGCTCCTGGACAAGCTGGTCCGGGGAGCTGTTTTTT
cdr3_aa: CASSWTSWSGELFF

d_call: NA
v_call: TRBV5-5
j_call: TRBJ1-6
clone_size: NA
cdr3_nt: TGTGCCAGCAGCCCAGCGGCAGGGGATAAGAGCTCACCCCTCCACTTT
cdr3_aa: CASSPAAGDKSSPLHF

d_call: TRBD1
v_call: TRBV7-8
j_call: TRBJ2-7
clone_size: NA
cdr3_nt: TGTGCGACAGGGAGTTTTAACGAGCAGTACTTC
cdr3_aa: CATGSFNEQYF

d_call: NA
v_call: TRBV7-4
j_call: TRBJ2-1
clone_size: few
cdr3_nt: TGTGCCAGCAGCTTAGACTCTGGGGGTACTCCTTACAATGAGCAGTTCTTC
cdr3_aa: CASSLDSGGTPYNEQFF

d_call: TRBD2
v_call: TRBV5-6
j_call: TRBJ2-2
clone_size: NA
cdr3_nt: TGTGCCAGCCTCCCGGGGGGCACCGGGGAGCTGTTTTTT
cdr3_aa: CASLPGGTGELFF

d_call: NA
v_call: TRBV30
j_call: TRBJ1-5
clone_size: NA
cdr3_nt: TGTGCCTGGAGTGAGGGAGATAGCAATCAGCCCCAGCATTTT
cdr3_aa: CAWSEGDSNQPQHF

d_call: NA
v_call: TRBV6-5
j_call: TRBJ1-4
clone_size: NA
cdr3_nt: TGTGCCAGCAGTCCTCGGGGAGACGCCGAGAAACTGTTTTTT
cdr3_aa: CASSPRGDAEKLFF

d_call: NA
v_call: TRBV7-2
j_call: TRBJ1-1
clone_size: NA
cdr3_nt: TGTGCCAGCAGCTTAGCCGCTAACACTGAAGCTTTCTTT
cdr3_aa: CASSLAANTEAFF

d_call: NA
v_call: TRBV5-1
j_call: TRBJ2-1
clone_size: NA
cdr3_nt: TGCGCCAGCAGCCCGACAGGAAGGGACAATGAGCAGTTCTTC
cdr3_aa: CASSPTGRDNEQFF

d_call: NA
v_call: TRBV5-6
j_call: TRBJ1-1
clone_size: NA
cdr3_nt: TGTGCCAGCAGCTTCGCCCGGGAGGCAGCCGCTGCGGTAGCTTTCTTT
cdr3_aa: CASSFAREAAAAVAFF

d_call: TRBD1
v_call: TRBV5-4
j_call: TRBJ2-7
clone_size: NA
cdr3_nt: TGTGCCAGCAGCTTGGACAGGGGCGGATACGAGCAGTACTTC
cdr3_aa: CASSLDRGGYEQYF

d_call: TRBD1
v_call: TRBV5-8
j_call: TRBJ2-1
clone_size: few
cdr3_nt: TGTGCCAGCAGGGTGGACAGGGACAATGAGCAGTTCTTC
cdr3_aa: CASRVDRDNEQFF

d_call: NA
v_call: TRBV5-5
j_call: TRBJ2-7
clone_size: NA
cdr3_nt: TGTGCCAGCAGCCCACAAGCCTATGGACAGACCACCTACGAGCAGTACTTC
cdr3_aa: CASSPQAYGQTTYEQYF

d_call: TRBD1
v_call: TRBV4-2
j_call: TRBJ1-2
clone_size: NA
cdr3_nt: TGTGCCAGCAGCCAAGACCAGGGGGCGTCCTATGGCTACACCTTC
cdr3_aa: CASSQDQGASYGYTF

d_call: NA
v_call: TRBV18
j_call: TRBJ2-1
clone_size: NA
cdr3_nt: TGTGCCAGCTCACCACGTGCGGGACAGTTCAATGAGCAGTTCTTC
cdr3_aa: CASSPRAGQFNEQFF

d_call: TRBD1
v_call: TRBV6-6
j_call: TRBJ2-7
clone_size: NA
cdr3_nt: TGTGCCAGCAGTCCCACCGGGACAGGGTTCAACGAGCAGTACTTC
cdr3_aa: CASSPTGTGFNEQYF

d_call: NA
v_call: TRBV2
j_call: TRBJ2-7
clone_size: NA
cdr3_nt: TGTGCCAGCGGGACACAACGCTACGAGCAGTACTTC
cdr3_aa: CASGTQRYEQYF

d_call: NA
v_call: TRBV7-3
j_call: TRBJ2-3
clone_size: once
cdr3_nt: TGTGCCAGCAGCCCGACGACAGGTAGCACAGATACGCAGTATTTT
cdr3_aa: CASSPTTGSTDTQYF

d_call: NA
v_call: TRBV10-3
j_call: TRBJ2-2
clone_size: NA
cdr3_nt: TGTGCCATCAGACGGACAGAGAACACCGGGGAGCTGTTTTTT
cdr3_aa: CAIRRTENTGELFF

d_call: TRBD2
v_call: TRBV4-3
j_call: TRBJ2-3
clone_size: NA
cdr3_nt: TGCGCCAGCAGCCAAGATCCCCATAGCGGGGGCCACACAGATACGCAGTATTTT
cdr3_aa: CASSQDPHSGGHTDTQYF

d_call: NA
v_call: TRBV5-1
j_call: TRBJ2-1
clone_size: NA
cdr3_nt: TGCGCCAGTAGACCAGAAACATGGGGTGAGCAGTTCTTC
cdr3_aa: CASRPETWGEQFF

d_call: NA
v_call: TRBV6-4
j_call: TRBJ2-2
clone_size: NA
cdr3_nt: TGTGCCAGCAGTGTGGGGGTTGAAACCGGGGAGCTGTTTTTT
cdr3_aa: CASSVGVETGELFF

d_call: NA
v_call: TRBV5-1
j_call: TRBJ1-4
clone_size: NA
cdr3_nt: TGCGCCAGCAGCCTCGACTCAGGGAGATCCGGAAAACTGTTTTTT
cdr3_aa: CASSLDSGRSGKLFF

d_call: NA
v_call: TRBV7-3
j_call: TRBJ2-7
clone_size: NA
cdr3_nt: TGTGCCAGCAGCTTAACAGGTCACGAGCAGTACTTC
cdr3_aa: CASSLTGHEQYF

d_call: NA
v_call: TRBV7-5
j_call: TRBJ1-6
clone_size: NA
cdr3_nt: TGTGTCAGAAGCCGATACAGGGTCGGGTCCTATAATTCACCCCTCCACTTT
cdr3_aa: CVRSRYRVGSYNSPLHF

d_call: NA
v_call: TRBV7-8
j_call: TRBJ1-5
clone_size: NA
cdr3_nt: TGTGCCAGCAGCCCACGGGGGGGGGCTAATCAGCCCCAGCATTTT
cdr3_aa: CASSPRGGANQPQHF

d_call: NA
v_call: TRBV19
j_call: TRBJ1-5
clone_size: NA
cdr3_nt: TGTGCCAGTAGTGGGCAGCAGGGTTTGCAGCCCCAGCATTTT
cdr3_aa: CASSGQQGLQPQHF